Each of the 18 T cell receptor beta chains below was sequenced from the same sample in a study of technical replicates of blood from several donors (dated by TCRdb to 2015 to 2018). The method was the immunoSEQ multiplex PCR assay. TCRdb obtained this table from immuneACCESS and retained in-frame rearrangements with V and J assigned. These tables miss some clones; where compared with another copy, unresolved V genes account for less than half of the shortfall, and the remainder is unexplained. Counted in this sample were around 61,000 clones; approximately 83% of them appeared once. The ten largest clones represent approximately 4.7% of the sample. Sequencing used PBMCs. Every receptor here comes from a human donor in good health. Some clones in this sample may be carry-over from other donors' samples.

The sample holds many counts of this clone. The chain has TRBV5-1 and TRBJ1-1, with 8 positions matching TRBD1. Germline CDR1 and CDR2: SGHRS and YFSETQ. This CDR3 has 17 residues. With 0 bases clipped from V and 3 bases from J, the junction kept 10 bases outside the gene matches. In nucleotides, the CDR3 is TGCGCCAGCAGCTTGGCAAAAACAGGGGGGGGGCACACTGAAGCTTTCTTT. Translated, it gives CASSLAKTGGGHTEAFF.

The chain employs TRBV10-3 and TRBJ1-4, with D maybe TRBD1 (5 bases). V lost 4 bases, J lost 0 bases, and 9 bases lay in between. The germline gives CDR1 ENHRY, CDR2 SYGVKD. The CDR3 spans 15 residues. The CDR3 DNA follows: TGTGCCATCAGTGCGGGGGGGACAACTAATGAAAAACTGTTTTTT. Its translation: CAISAGGTTNEKLFF.

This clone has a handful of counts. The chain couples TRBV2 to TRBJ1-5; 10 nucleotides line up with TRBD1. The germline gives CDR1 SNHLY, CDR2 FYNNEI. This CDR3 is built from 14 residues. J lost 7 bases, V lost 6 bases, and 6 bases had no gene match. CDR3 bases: TGTGCCAGCAGCCAGACAGGGGGCGTGCAGCCCCAGCATTTT. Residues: CASSQTGGVQPQHF.

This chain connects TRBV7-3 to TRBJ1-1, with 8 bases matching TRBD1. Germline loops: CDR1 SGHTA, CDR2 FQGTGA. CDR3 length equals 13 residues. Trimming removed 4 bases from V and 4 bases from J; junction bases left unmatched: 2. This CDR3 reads CASSSDRATEAFF. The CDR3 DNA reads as TGTGCCAGCAGCTCGGACAGGGCCACTGAAGCTTTCTTT.

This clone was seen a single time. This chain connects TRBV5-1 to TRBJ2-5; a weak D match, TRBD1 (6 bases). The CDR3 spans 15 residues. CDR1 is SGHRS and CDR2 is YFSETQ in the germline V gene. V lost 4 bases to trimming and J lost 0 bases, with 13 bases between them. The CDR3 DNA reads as TGCGCCAGCAGCGGAACGGGACATCACCAAGAGACCCAGTACTTC. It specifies CASSGTGHHQETQYF.

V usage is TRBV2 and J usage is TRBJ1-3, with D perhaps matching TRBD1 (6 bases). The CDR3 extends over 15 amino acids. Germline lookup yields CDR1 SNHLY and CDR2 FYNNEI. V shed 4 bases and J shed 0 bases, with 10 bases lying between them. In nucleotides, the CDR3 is TGTGCCAGCAGTGCACAGGGTAACTCTGGAAACACCATATATTTT. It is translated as CASSAQGNSGNTIYF.

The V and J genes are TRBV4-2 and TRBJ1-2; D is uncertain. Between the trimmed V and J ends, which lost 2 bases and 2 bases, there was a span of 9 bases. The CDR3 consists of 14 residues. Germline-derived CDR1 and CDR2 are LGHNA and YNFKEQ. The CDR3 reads CASSQSSTNYGYTF. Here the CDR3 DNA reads TGTGCCAGCAGCCAAAGTAGCACCAACTATGGCTACACCTTC.

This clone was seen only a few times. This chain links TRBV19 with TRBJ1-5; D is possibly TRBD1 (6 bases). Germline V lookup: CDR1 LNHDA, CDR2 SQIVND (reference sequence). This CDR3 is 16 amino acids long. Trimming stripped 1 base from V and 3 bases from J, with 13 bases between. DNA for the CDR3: TGTGCCAGTAGTATAGTCCGCGGGGGCTCCAATCAGCCCCAGCATTTT. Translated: CASSIVRGGSNQPQHF.

The CDR3 region has the DNA TGTGCCAGCAGCTTAGCCCGACAGTCCTACACTGAAGCTTTCTTT. Protein sequence: CASSLARQSYTEAFF. This sequence joins TRBV7-2 and TRBJ1-1, with a weak D call TRBD1 (5 bases). V was cut by 0 bases and J by 3 bases, with 11 bases left in between. The CDR3 extends over 15 amino acids. Germline V gene data show CDR1 as SGHTA and CDR2 as FQGNSA.

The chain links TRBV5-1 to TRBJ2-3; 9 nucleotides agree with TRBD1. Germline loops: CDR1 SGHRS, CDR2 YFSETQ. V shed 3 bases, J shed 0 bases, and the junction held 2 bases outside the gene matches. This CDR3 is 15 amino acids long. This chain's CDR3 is CASSSDRGSTDTQYF. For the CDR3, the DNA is TGCGCCAGCAGCTCGGACAGGGGCAGCACAGATACGCAGTATTTT.

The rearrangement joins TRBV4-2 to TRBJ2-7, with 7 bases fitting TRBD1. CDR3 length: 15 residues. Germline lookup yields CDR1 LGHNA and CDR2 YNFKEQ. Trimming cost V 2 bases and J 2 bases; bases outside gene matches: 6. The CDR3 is CASSQSWDSAYEQYF. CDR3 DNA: TGTGCCAGCAGCCAATCCTGGGACAGCGCCTACGAGCAGTACTTC.

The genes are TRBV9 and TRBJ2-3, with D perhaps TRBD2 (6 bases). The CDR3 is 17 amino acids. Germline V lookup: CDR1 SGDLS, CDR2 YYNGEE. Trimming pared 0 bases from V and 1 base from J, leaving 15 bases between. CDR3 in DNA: TGTGCCAGCAGCGTAGCCCCCGGACGGGAGCGCACAGATACGCAGTATTTT. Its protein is CASSVAPGRERTDTQYF.

CDR3 bases: TGTGCCAGCAGCTTGGGACAGGGGAGGCACGAGCAGTACTTC. Amino acids: CASSLGQGRHEQYF. The genes are TRBV5-5 and TRBJ2-7, with 8 positions matching TRBD1. There are 14 residues in the CDR3. J lost 5 bases, V lost 0 bases, and 4 bases had no gene match. Germline CDR1 and CDR2: SGHKS and YYEKEE (reference sequence).

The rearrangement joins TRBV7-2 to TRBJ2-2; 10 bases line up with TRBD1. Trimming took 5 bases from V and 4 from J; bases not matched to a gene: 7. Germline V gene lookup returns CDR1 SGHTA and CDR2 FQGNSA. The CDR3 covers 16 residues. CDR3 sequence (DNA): TGTGCCAGCAGCCCCAGGACAGGGGGTAGCACCGGGGAGCTGTTTTTT. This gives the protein CASSPRTGGSTGELFF.

The CDR3 nucleotides read TGCGCCAGCAGTGGGGGGGGCGCGGGCACTGAAGCTTTCTTT. Encoded protein: CASSGGGAGTEAFF. J is TRBJ1-1 and V is TRBV10-2; a weak D match, TRBD1 (6 bases). Per the germline V gene, CDR1 is WSHSY and CDR2 is SAAADI. The CDR3 has 14 amino acids. V dropped 4 bases and J dropped 4 bases, with 13 bases sitting between them.

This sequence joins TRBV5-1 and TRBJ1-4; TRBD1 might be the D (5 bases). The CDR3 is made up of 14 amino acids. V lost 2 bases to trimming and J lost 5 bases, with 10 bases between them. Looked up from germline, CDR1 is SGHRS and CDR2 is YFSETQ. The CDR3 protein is CASSFGALNEKLFF. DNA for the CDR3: TGCGCCAGCAGCTTTGGGGCGTTAAATGAAAAACTGTTTTTT. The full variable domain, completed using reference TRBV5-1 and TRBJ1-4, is KAGVTQTPRYLIKTRGQQVTLSCSPISGHRSVSWYQQTPGQGLQFLFEYFSETQRNKGNFPGRFSGRQFSNSRSEMNVSTLELGDSALYLCASSFGALNEKLFFGSGTQLSVL.

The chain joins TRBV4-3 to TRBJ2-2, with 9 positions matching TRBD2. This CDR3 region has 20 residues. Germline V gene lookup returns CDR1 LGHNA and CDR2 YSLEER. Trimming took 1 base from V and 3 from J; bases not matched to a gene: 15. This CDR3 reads CASSQVEGASGVSDTGELFF. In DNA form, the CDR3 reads TGCGCCAGCAGCCAAGTAGAGGGGGCTAGCGGGGTCTCTGACACCGGGGAGCTGTTTTTT.

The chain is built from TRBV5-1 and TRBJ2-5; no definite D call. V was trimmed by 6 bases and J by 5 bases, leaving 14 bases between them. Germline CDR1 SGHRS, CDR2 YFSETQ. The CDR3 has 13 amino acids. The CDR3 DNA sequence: TGCGCCAGCAAGCCCGAGCTACGGGAGACCCAGTACTTC. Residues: CASKPELRETQYF.